These 17 T cell receptor beta chains came from one sample sequenced in a study of shared clonotypes between healthy human individuals. TCRdb's table, derived via immunoSEQ multiplex PCR, lists solely in-frame clones and lacks some. The sample lists more than 2 million clones, about 94% seen once, with roughly 1.7% in the top ten. Naive CD8 isolation took CD45RO-negative cells positively selected for CCR7 and excluded terminally differentiated effector memory CD45RA+ cells. Material: naive CD8+ T cells from PBMCs. These receptors were collected from a man aged 18 to 29 in good health. Some clones in this sample may be carry-over from other donors' samples.

The chain links TRBV7-9 to TRBJ2-7; 7 bases align to TRBD2. With 1 base clipped from V and 0 bases from J, the junction kept 0 bases outside the gene matches. This CDR3 is 14 amino acids long. Germline lookup yields CDR1 SEHNR and CDR2 FQNEAQ (reference sequence). The chain's CDR3 is CASSLGEGSYEQYF. CDR3 DNA: TGTGCCAGCAGCTTAGGGGAGGGCTCCTACGAGCAGTACTTC. Filled out from reference TRBV7-9 and TRBJ2-7, the complete variable domain reads DTGVSQNPRHKITKRGQNVTFRCDPISEHNRLYWYRQTLGQGPEFLTYFQNEAQLEKSRLLSDRFSAERPKGSFSTLEIQRTEQGDSAMYLCASSLGEGSYEQYFGPGTRLTVT.

V usage is TRBV10-2 and J usage is TRBJ2-2; maybe TRBD1 (5 bases). Germline lookup yields CDR1 WSHSY and CDR2 SAAADI. Trimming removed 8 bases from V and 4 bases from J, with 14 bases in between. CDR3 size: 14 residues. The CDR3 DNA sequence: TGCGCCAGCCTCTTTCAGGGTTCCACCGGGGAGCTGTTTTTT. Encoded protein: CASLFQGSTGELFF.

The chain is built from TRBV27 and TRBJ2-7, with D perhaps matching TRBD1 or TRBD2 (5 bases each). The germline gives CDR1 MNHEY, CDR2 SMNVEV (reference sequence). The CDR3 length is 14 residues. V was clipped by 8 bases and J by 6 bases, with 20 bases between them. CDR3 amino acids: CASAWGTLNAEQYF. The CDR3 DNA follows: TGTGCCAGCGCTTGGGGGACCCTCAACGCCGAGCAGTACTTC.

Written as DNA, the CDR3 is TGTGCCAGCAGTTCAAACAGGGGGCTGTCCTACGAGCAGTACTTC. Its protein product is CASSSNRGLSYEQYF. J is TRBJ2-7 and V is TRBV6-5; 9 bases are shared with TRBD1. The CDR3 extends over 15 amino acids. CDR1 is MNHEY and CDR2 is SVGAGI in the germline V gene. Trimming took 4 bases from V and 1 from J; bases not matched to a gene: 5.

The J gene is TRBJ2-7, the V gene TRBV6-1; no definite D call. This CDR3 comprises 14 residues. V was shortened by 3 bases and J by 2 bases, with 11 bases between the two germline ends. CDR1 and CDR2 (germline): MNHNS, SASEGT. The CDR3, as DNA: TGTGCCAGCAGTGAGACGGACCCTACCTACGAGCAGTACTTC. Its translation: CASSETDPTYEQYF.

The chain uses TRBV28 and TRBJ2-5; 9 bases align to TRBD2. The CDR3 runs 16 residues. V shed 5 bases, J shed 1 base, and the junction held 8 bases outside the gene matches. Per germline, CDR1 MDHEN and CDR2 SYDVKM. The CDR3 nucleotides read TGTGCCAGCAGTCTATCCCCTAGCGGGACCCAAGAGACCCAGTACTTC. It specifies CASSLSPSGTQETQYF.

This clone appeared once. The chain recombines TRBV28 with TRBJ1-2; unclear D gene. CDR1 is MDHEN, CDR2 SYDVKM, per germline. V shed 5 bases and J shed 3 bases, with 13 bases lying between them. The CDR3 runs 14 residues. CDR3 in DNA: TGTGCCAGCAGTCCACCTAGGCAGGACTATGGCTACACCTTC. Translating it yields CASSPPRQDYGYTF.

The chain recombines TRBV5-8 with TRBJ2-7, with TRBD1 matching 7 bases. V shed 0 bases and J 0 bases; nucleotides not matched to a gene: 3. CDR3 length: 15 residues. Germline CDR1 is SGHTS and CDR2 is YDEGEE. The CDR3 loop reads CASSLVAGGSYEQYF. CDR3 in DNA: TGTGCCAGCAGCTTGGTTGCAGGGGGCTCCTACGAGCAGTACTTC.

The gene calls are TRBV28 and TRBJ1-5; D remains ambiguous. Germline V gives CDR1 MDHEN, CDR2 SYDVKM. The CDR3 is made up of 16 amino acids. V shed 2 bases and J shed 1 base, with 12 bases lying between them. CDR3 in DNA: TGTGCCAGCAGTTTAGGTCGGAAAGGGAGCAATCAGCCCCAGCATTTT. Translating gives CASSLGRKGSNQPQHF. Supplemented by reference TRBV28 and TRBJ1-5, the full variable domain reads DVKVTQSSRYLVKRTGEKVFLECVQDMDHENMFWYRQDPGLGLRLIYFSYDVKMKEKGDIPEGYSVSREKKERFSLILESASTNQTSMYLCASSLGRKGSNQPQHFGDGTRLSIL.

The V gene is TRBV27, the J gene TRBJ1-3, with D uncertain. Germline lookup yields CDR1 MNHEY and CDR2 SMNVEV (reference sequence). CDR3 length equals 16 residues. Deletions cut 5 bases from V and 1 base from J, with 15 bases between. The CDR3 here is CASSPLREGSGNTIYF. The CDR3, as DNA: TGTGCCAGCAGTCCGTTACGCGAAGGGTCTGGAAACACCATATATTTT.

Notes on this clone: The sample carries other DNA sequences with the same CDR3. The chain joins TRBV5-1 to TRBJ1-2, with D maybe TRBD1 (5 bases). Germline V CDR1 and CDR2: SGHRS, YFSETQ. Trimming left V 0 bases short and J 1 base short, with 7 bases between. This CDR3 contains 14 residues. CDR3 sequence (DNA): TGCGCCAGCAGCTTGGCAGGGAGTAACTATGGCTACACCTTC. Its protein is CASSLAGSNYGYTF.

This clone was counted a single time. The rearrangement uses TRBV7-3 and TRBJ2-1; D may be TRBD1 or TRBD2 (7 bases each). The germline V and J ends were trimmed by 2 bases and 9 bases, with 23 bases remaining between them. The CDR3 length is 17 residues. Germline assignment: CDR1 SGHTA and CDR2 FQGTGA. The CDR3, as DNA: TGTGCCAGCAGCTTATGGGGAGGGGGCGACCTGCTTGGTGAGCAGTTCTTC. Residues: CASSLWGGGDLLGEQFF.

The J gene is TRBJ2-7, the V gene TRBV27; 8 bases agree with TRBD2. The germline V gene has CDR1 MNHEY and CDR2 SMNVEV (reference sequence). The V segment lost 6 bases and the J segment 0 bases; nucleotides outside the gene matches: 7. This CDR3 comprises 15 residues. In nucleotides, the CDR3 is TGTGCCAGCAGCTCGTACCGGGAGGGCTCCTACGAGCAGTACTTC. This codes for CASSSYREGSYEQYF.

The table lists this clone with a count of one. The V and J genes are TRBV29-1 and TRBJ2-1; the match to TRBD2 covers 7 bases. Per the germline V gene, CDR1 is SQVTM and CDR2 is ANQGSEA. The CDR3 has 16 residues. The J segment lost 0 bases and the V segment lost 4 bases, leaving 9 bases of the junction unmatched. CDR3 nucleotide sequence: TGCAGCGTTGCGCCTAGCGGACTCCCCTCCTACAATGAGCAGTTCTTC. It yields the protein CSVAPSGLPSYNEQFF.

This sequence joins TRBV4-2 and TRBJ2-7, with D possibly being TRBD2 (6 bases). This CDR3 is 14 amino acids long. Germline CDR1 LGHNA, CDR2 YNFKEQ. Trimming removed 4 bases from V and 6 bases from J, with 16 bases in between. The CDR3 DNA follows: TGTGCCAGCAGCCTAGCCTTGGGGGGACGCGAGCAGTACTTC. Its protein product is CASSLALGGREQYF.

This clone has a single count. This chain connects TRBV27 to TRBJ2-1; D remains ambiguous. V dropped 5 bases and J dropped 6 bases, with 17 bases sitting between them. The CDR3 length is 15 residues. Germline CDR1 MNHEY, CDR2 SMNVEV (reference sequence). The DNA of the CDR3 is TGTGCCAGCAGTCTGAGGTTCCCCGAGCCCAATGAGCAGTTCTTC. This sequence encodes CASSLRFPEPNEQFF.

In this sample, this clone turned up once. This same CDR3 is encoded by further DNA sequences in the sample. V usage is TRBV11-2 and J usage is TRBJ2-1, with TRBD2 matching over 8 bases. The CDR3 has 15 residues. V dropped 6 bases and J dropped 0; count of bases not matched to a gene: 4. CDR1 is SGHAT and CDR2 is FQNNGV in the germline V gene. The CDR3 bases are TGTGCCAGCAGTCTAAGCGGGAGCTCCTACAATGAGCAGTTCTTC. It is translated as CASSLSGSSYNEQFF.